This T cell receptor beta chain was retrieved from a study of T cell repertoires in cytomegalovirus infection. Study-level information: The study used recently identified HLA-C-restricted and well-studied HLA-B-restricted CMV epitopes. CMV infection together with matching HLA type was indicated by public TCR beta signatures.

TCRdb itself ran the reads through MiXCR, one entry per CDR3 protein. Found here are around 770,000 distinct CDR3 sequences, 25% to 30% of them singletons; the top ten hold roughly 14%. This CDR3 has 13 residues. Trimming took off 7 bases at V and 1 base at J, with 10 bases between the two ends. The germline V gene has CDR1 SQVTM and CDR2 ANQGSEA. Study-wide findings and caveats: There were HLA-C-restricted CMV-specific TCR beta clonotypes dominating the ex vivo response. There were carriers of CMV plus the relevant HLA, and cumulative public TCR beta family frequency identified them.

To note about this clonotype: The target antigen is unknown.

The chain combines TRBV29-1 with TRBJ2-2, with D possibly called TRBD1 or TRBD2 (6 bases each). The material sequenced was cultured CD8+ T cells from PBMCs, taken from culture after CMV antigen stimulation. The sequence came from a human donor in good health (CMV status not recorded). Some clones in this sample may be carry-over from other donors' samples. CDR3 protein: CSAEGENTGELFF. CDR3 sequence (DNA): TGCAGCGCGGAGGGGGAGAACACCGGGGAGCTGTTTTTT.